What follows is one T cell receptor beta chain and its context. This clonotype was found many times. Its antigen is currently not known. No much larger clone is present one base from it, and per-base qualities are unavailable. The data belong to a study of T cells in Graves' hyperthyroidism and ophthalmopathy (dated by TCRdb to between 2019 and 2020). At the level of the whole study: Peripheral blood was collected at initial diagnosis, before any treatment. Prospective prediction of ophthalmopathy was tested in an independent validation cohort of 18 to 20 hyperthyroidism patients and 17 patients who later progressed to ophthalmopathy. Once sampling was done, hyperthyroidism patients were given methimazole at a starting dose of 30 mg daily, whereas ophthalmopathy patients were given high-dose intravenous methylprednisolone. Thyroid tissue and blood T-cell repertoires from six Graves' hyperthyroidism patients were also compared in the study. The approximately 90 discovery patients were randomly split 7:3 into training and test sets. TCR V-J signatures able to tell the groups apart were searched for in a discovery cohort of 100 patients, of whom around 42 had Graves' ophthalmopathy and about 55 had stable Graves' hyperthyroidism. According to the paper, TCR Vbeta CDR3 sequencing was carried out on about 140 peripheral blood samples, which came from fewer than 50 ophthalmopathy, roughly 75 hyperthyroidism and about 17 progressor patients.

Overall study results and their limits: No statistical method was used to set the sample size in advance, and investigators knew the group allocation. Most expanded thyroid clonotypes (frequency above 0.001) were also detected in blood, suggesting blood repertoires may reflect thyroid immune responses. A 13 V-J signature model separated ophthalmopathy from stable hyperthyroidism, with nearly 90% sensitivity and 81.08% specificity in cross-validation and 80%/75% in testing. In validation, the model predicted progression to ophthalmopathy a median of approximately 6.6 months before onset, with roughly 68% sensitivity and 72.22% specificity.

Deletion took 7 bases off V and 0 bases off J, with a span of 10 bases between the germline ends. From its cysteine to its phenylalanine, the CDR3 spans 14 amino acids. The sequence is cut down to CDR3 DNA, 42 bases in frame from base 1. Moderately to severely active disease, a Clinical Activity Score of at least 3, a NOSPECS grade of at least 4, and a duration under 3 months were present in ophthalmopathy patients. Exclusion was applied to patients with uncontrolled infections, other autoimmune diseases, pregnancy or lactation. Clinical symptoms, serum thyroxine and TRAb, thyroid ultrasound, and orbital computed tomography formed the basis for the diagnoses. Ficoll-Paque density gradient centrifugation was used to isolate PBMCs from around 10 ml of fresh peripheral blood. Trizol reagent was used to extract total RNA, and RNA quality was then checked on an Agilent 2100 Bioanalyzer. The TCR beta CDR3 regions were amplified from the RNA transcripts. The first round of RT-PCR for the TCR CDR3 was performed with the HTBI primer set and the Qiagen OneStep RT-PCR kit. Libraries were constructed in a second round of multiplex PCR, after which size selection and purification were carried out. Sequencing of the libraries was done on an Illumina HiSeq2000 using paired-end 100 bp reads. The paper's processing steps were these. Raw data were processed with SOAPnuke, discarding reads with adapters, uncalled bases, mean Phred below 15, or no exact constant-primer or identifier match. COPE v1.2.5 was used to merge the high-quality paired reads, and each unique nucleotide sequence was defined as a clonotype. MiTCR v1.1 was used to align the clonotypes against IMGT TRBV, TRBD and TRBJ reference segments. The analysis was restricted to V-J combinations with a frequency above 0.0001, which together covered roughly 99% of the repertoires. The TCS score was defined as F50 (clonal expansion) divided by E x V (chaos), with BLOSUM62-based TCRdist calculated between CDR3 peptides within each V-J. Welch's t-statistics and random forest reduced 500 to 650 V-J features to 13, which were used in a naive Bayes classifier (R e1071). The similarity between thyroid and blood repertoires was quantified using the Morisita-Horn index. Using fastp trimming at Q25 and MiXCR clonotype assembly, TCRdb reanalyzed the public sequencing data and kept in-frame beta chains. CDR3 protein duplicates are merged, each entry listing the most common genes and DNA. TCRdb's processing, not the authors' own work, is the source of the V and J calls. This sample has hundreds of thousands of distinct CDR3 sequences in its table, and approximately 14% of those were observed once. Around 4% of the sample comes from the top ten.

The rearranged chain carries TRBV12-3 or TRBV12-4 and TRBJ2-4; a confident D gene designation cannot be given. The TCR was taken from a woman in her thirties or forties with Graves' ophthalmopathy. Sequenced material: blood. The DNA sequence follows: TGTGCCAGCACTATCCACCCAGCCAAAAACATTCAGTACTTC. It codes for CASTIHPAKNIQYF.